This T cell receptor beta chain originates from a study of blood T cells in healthy people across ages. General study findings and limits: Older individuals had lower TCR beta diversity per million T cells (the decline was roughly linear).

Alongside a J-beta primer mix, a sample-barcoded 5' primer served in a second PCR lasting about 7 to 11 cycles. Each CDR3 protein gets one entry after TCRdb re-called the 5' RACE reads with MiXCR. This sample yields 600,000 to 900,000 distinct CDR3 sequences, of which under 30% are seen a single time; around 3% belongs to the top ten. This clonotype has more than one count but fewer than ten. Its matching antigen is unknown. V lost 5 bases and J lost 7; bases outside the gene matches: 9. The CDR3 contains 16 residues. Germline values: CDR1 MNHNY, CDR2 SVGAGI (reference sequence). The same sample was also used in a study of T cells of mothers and their children. This second report adds: Over 8.5 million reads per mother and some 3 million per child were obtained. Normalized overlap was always slightly, never significantly, higher in related than unrelated mother-child pairs.

The TCR was taken from a boy aged 5-17 years in good health. The sequenced material came from blood. The rearrangement links TRBV6-6 to TRBJ2-4; TRBD2 aligns across 12 bases. CDR3 coding DNA: TGTGCCAGCAGTCCGACTAGCGGGGGCCAGGGGAACATTCAGTACTTC. Translation: CASSPTSGGQGNIQYF.